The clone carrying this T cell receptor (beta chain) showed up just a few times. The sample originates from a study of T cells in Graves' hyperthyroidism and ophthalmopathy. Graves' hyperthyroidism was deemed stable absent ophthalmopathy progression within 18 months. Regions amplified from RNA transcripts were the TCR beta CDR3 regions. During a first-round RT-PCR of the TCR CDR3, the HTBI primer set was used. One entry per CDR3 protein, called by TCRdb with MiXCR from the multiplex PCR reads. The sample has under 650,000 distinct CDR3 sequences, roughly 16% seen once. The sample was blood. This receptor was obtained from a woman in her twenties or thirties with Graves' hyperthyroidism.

The chain's CDR3 is CASSENRGSTEAFF. As DNA, the CDR3 is TGTGCCAGCAGTGAGAACAGGGGTAGCACTGAAGCTTTCTTT. The rearrangement uses TRBV6-1 and TRBJ1-1, with TRBD1 matching 7 bases. This CDR3 has 14 amino acids. Germline V lookup: CDR1 MNHNS, CDR2 SASEGT. The J segment lost 4 bases and the V segment lost 3 bases, leaving 5 bases of the junction unmatched.